This T cell receptor beta chain was identified during a study of radiotherapy plus CTLA-4 blockade in lung cancer. Turning to the study itself: Around 19% of enrolled patients responded objectively, and roughly 30% had disease control. Whole-study findings and limits: Early blood T cell clone changes and increased post-radiation serum interferon-beta were reportedly the strongest response predictors.

Participants had chemo-refractory metastatic non-small-cell lung cancer and were treated with focal radiation plus ipilimumab CTLA-4 blockade. Libraries were prepared by immunoSEQ multiplex PCR; TCRdb keeps only in-frame clonotypes and omits some of them. The sample lists about 45,000 clones; 70% to 75% were seen once. Per the germline V gene, CDR1 is DFQATT and CDR2 is SNEGSKA (reference sequence). V lost 7 bases, J lost 7 bases, and 14 bases lay in between. There are 11 residues in the CDR3. A note on this clone: Its antigen is as yet unknown.

This chain links TRBV20-1 with TRBJ2-7, with a tentative D call TRBD1 (5 bases). The source material was peripheral blood, sampled from a patient treated with radiotherapy plus ipilimumab. The receptor was derived from a human donor with non-small cell lung cancer who had a complete response to radiotherapy plus ipilimumab. In DNA, the CDR3 is TGCAGTGGCCACACAGGTGGTGAGCAGTACTTC. Translating gives CSGHTGGEQYF.